This T cell receptor beta chain was identified in a study of blood T cell repertoires in COVID-19. Participants were aged about 18 to 100 years from approximately 25 US areas. Symptom resolution, clearance, or two negative PCRs marked donors in Cohort 3 as recovered. In the authors' workflow: Cell counts per sample came from amplifying reference gene primers. The protocol was immunoSEQ multiplex PCR, while the TCRdb copy is restricted to in-frame clones and leaves out a portion. For V, J and clone size, that table is used; D and trimming come from the DNA. The top ten hold 1.3% of the sample, which has roughly 380,000 clones, 80% to 90% seen once. The receptor was derived from a man aged 30 to 39 who had recovered from COVID-19. Sequenced sample: PBMCs or T cells enriched from blood (not recorded which).

CDR3 nucleotides: TGTGCCTGGAGTGTAGCGACCACTCTGAGAGAGACCCAGTACTTC. Translation gives CAWSVATTLRETQYF. This chain connects TRBV30 to TRBJ2-5; D is undetermined. Germline loops: CDR1 GTSNPN, CDR2 SVGIG (reference sequence). The CDR3 is 15 amino acids. V was cut by 0 bases and J by 4 bases, with 15 bases left in between.